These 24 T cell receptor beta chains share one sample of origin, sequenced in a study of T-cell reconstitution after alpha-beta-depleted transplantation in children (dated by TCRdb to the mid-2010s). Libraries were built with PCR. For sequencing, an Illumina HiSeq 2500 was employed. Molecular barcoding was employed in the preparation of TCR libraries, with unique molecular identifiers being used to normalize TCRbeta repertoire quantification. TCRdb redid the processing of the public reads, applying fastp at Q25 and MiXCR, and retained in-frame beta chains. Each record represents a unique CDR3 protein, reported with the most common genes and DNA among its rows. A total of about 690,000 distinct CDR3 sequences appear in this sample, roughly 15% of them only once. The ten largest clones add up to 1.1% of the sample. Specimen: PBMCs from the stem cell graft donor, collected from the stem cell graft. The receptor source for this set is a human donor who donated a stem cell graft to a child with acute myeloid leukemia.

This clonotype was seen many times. CDR3 DNA: TGTGCCAGCAGTTTGTTCGGGACCGGACAGCCCCAGCATTTT. This codes for CASSLFGTGQPQHF. The V gene is TRBV27, the J gene TRBJ1-5; D possibly corresponds to TRBD1 (5 bases). With 3 bases removed from V and 7 bases from J, the gap between germline ends came to 13 bases. This CDR3 has 14 residues. Germline values: CDR1 MNHEY, CDR2 SMNVEV (reference sequence).

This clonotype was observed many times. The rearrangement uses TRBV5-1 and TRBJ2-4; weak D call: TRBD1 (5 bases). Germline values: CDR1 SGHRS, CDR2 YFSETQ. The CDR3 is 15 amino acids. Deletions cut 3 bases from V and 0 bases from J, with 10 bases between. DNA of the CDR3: TGCGCCAGCAGCTCCGACAGACTAGCCAAAAACATTCAGTACTTC. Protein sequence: CASSSDRLAKNIQYF.

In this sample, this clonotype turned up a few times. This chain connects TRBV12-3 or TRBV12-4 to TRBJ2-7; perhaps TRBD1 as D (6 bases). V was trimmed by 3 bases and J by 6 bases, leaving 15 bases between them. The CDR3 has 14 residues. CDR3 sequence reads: CASSFSPTGSEQYF. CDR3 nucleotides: TGTGCCAGCAGTTTCTCCCCGACAGGCTCCGAGCAGTACTTC.

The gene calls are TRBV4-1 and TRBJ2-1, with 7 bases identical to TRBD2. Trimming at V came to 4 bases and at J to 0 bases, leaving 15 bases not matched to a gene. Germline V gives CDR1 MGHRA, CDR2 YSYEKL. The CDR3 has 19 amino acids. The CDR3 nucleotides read TGCGCCAGCAGCCCCCCAAGTCGGGAGGCGGCGAGCTCCTACAATGAGCAGTTCTTC. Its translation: CASSPPSREAASSYNEQFF.

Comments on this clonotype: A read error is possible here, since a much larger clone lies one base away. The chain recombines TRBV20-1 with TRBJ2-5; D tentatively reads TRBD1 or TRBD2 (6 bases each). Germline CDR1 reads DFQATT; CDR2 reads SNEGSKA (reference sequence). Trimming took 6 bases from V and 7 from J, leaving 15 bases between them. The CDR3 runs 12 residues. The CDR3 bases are TGCAGTGCGTCGGGGGCTCCGCGGACCCAGTACTTC. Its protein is CSASGAPRTQYF.

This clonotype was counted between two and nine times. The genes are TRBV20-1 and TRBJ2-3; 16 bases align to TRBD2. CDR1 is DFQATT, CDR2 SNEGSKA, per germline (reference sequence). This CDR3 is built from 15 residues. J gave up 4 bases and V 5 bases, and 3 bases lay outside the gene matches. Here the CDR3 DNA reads TGCAGTGCTGGGGGGACTAGCGGGGGGGCAGATACGCAGTATTTT. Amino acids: CSAGGTSGGADTQYF.

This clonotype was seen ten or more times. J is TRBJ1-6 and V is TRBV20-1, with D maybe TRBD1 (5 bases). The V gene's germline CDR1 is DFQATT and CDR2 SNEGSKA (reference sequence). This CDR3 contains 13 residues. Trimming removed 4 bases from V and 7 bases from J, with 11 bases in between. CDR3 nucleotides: TGCAGTGCTAAACAGGTTTCGAATTCACCCCTCCACTTT. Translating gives CSAKQVSNSPLHF.

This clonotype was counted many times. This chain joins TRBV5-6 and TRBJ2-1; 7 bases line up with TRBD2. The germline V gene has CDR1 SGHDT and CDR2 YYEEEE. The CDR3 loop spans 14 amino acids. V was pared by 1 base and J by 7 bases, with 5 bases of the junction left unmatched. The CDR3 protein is CASSLLSGVNEQFF. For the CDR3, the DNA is TGTGCCAGCAGCTTGCTGAGCGGGGTTAATGAGCAGTTCTTC.

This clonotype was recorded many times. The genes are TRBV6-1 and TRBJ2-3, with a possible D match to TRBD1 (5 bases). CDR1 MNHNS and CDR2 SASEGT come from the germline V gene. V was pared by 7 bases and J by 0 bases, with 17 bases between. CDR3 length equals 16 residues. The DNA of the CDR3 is TGTGCCAGCACCTTATACCGACAGATAAGCACAGATACGCAGTATTTT. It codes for CASTLYRQISTDTQYF.

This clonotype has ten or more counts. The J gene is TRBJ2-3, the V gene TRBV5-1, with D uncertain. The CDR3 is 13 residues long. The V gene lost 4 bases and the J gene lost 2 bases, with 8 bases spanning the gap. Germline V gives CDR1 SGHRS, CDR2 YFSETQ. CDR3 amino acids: CASSPPPTDTQYF. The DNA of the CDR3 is TGCGCCAGCAGCCCCCCACCCACAGATACGCAGTATTTT.

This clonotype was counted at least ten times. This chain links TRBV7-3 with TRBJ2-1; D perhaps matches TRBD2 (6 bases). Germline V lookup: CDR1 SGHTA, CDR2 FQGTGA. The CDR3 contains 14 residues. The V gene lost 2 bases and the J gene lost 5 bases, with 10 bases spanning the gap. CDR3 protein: CASSLAGRNNEQFF. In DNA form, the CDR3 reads TGTGCCAGCAGCTTAGCGGGGCGAAACAATGAGCAGTTCTTC.

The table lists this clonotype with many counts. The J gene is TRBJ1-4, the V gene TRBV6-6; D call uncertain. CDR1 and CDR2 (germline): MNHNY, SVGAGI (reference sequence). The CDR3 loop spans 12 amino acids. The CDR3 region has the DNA TGTGCGGCGGGGAACACTAATGAAAAACTGTTTTTT. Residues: CAAGNTNEKLFF.

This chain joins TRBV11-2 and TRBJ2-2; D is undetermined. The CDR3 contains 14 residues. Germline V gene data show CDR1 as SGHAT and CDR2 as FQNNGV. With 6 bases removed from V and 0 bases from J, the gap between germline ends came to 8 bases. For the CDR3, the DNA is TGTGCCAGCAGTTCAGCTTCGAACACCGGGGAGCTGTTTTTT. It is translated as CASSSASNTGELFF.

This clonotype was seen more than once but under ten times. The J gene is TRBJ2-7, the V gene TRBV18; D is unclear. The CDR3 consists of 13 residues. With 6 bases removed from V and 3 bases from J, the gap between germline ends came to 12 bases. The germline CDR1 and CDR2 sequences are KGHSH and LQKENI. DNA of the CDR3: TGTGCCAGCTCCCAACTACCCCACTACGAGCAGTACTTC. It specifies CASSQLPHYEQYF. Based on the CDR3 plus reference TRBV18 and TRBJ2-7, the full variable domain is NAGVMQNPRHLVRRRGQEARLRCSPMKGHSHVYWYRQLPEEGLKFMVYLQKENIIDESGMPKERFSAEFPKEGPSILRIQQVVRGDSAAYFCASSQLPHYEQYFGPGTRLTVT.

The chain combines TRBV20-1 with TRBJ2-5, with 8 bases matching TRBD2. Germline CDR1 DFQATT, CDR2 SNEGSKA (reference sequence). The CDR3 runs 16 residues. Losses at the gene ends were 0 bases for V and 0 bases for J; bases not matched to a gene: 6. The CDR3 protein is CSARDHRGGHQETQYF. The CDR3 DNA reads TGCAGTGCTAGAGATCACCGCGGGGGGCACCAAGAGACCCAGTACTTC.

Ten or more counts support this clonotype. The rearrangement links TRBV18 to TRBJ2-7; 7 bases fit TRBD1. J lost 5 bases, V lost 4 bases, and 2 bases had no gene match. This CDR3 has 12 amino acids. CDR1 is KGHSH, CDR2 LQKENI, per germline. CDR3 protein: CASSLTGDEQYV. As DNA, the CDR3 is TGTGCCAGCTCACTCACAGGGGACGAGCAGTACGTC.

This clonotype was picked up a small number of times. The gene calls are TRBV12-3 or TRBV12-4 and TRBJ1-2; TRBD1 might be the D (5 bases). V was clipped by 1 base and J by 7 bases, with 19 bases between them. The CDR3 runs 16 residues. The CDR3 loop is CASSLGGGIGVVGYTF. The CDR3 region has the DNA TGTGCCAGCAGTTTAGGGGGAGGTATAGGGGTTGTTGGCTACACCTTC.

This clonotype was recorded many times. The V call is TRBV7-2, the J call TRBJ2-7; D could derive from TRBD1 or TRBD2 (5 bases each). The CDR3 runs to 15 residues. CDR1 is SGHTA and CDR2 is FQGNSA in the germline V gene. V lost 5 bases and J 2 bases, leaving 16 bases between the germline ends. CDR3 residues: CASSTEGTEAYEQYF. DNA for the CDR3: TGTGCCAGCAGCACCGAGGGGACGGAGGCCTACGAGCAGTACTTC.

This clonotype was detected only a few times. CDR3 region: CAGLRASGANVLTF. The CDR3 DNA follows: TGTGCCGGCCTCAGGGCATCGGGGGCCAACGTCCTGACTTTC. V gene TRBV7-9 combines with J gene TRBJ2-6, with D possibly being TRBD1 (5 bases). The V and J ends lost 11 bases and 4 bases respectively, with 15 bases between them. Germline CDR1 reads SEHNR; CDR2 reads FQNEAQ (reference sequence). The CDR3 is 14 amino acids.

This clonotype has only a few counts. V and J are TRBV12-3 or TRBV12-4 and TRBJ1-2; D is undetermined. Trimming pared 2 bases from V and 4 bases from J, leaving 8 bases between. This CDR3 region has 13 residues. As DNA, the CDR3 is TGTGCCAGCAGTTTACGAGGGCCCTATGGCTACACCTTC. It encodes CASSLRGPYGYTF.

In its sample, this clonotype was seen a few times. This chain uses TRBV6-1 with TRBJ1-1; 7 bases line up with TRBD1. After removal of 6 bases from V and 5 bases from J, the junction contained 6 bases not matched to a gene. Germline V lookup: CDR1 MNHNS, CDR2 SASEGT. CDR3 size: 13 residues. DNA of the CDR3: TGTGCCAGCAGGGGGGACAGAGCGACTGAAGCTTTCTTT. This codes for CASRGDRATEAFF.

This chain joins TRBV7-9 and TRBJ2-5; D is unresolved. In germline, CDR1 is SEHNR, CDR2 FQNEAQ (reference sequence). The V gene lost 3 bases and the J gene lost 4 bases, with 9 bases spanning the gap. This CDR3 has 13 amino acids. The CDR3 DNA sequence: TGTGCCAGCAGCTTCGTTTCCGGAGAGACCCAGTACTTC. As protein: CASSFVSGETQYF.

The CDR3 protein is CGRGYGEKLFF. The CDR3 bases are TGCGGGCGGGGGTACGGGGAAAAACTGTTTTTT. The chain links TRBV20-1 to TRBJ1-4, with a tentative D call TRBD1 (5 bases). Germline-derived CDR1 and CDR2 are DFQATT and SNEGSKA (reference sequence). The CDR3 is 11 residues long.

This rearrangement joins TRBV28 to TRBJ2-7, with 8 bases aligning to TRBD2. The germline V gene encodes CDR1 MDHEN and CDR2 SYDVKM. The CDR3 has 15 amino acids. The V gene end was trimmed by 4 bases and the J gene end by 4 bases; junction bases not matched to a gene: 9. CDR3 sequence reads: CASSYSGGLNYEQYV. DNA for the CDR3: TGTGCCAGCAGTTACAGCGGGGGCCTCAATTACGAGCAGTACGTC.